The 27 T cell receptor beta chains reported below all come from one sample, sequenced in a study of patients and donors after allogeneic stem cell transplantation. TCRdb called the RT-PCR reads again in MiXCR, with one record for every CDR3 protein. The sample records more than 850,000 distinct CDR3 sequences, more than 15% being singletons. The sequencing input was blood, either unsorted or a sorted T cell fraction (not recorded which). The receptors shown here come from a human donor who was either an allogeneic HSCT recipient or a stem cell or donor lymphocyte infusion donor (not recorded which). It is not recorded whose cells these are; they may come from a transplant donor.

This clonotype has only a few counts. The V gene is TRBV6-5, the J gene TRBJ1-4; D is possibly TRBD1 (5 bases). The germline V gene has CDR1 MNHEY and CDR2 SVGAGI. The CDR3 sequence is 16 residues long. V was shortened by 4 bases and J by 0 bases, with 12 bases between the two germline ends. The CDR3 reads CASSFRPGPTNEKLFF. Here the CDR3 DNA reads TGTGCCAGCAGTTTCCGTCCGGGACCAACTAATGAAAAACTGTTTTTT.

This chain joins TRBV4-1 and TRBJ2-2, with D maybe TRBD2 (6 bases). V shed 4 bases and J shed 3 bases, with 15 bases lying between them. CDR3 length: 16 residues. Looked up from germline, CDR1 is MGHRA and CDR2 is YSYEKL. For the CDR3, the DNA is TGCGCCAGCAGCCGACTACCGGGACTGTACACCGGGGAGCTGTTTTTT. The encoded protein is CASSRLPGLYTGELFF.

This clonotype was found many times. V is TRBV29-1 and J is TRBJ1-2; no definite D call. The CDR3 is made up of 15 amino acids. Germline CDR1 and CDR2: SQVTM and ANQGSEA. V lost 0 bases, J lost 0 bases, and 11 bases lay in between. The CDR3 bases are TGCAGCGTTGAAGATCTGCTCCTCTCTAACTATGGCTACACCTTC. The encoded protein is CSVEDLLLSNYGYTF.

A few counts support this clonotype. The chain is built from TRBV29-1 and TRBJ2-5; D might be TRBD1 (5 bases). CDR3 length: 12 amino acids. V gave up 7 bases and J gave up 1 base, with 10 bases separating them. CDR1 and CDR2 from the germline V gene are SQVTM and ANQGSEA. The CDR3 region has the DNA TGCAGCGGGGCTGACAGCCAAGAGACCCAGTACTTC. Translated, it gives CSGADSQETQYF.

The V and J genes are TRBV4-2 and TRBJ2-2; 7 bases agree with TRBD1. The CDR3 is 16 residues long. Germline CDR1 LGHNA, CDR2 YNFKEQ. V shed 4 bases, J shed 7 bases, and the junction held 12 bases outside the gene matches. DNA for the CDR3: TGTGCCAGCAGCCTCCGGACAGGAAGTCAAGGCGGGGAGCTGTTTTTT. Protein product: CASSLRTGSQGGELFF.

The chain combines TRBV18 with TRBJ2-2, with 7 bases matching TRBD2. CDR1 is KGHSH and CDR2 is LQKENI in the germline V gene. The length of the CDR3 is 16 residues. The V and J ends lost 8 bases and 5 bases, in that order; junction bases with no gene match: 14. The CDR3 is CASGKSHGAGTGELFF. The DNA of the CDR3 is TGTGCCAGCGGAAAATCCCACGGAGCGGGAACCGGGGAGCTGTTTTTT.

The CDR3 coding sequence is TGTGCCAGCAGTTTGGTGGCTAGCTCACATGAGCAGTTCTTC. Amino acids: CASSLVASSHEQFF. The rearrangement uses TRBV28 and TRBJ2-1, with TRBD2 as a possible D gene (5 bases). The CDR3 sequence is 14 residues long. The germline V gene has CDR1 MDHEN and CDR2 SYDVKM. V lost 3 bases, J lost 8 bases, and 14 bases lay in between.

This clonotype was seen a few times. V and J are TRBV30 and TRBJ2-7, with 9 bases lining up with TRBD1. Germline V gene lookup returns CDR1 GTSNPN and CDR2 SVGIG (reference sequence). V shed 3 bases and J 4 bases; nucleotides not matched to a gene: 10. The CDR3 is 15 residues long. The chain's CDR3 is CAWRISGTGTYEQYF. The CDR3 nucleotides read TGTGCCTGGAGGATATCCGGGACAGGGACTTACGAGCAGTACTTC.

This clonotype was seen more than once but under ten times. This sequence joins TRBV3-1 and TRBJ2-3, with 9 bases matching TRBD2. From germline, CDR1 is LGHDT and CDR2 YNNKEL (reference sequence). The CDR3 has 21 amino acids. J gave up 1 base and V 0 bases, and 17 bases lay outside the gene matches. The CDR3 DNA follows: TGTGCCAGCAGCCAAGATCATGGCCCCTGGCGGCGGGAGGGCGGCACAGATACGCAGTATTTT. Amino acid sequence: CASSQDHGPWRREGGTDTQYF.

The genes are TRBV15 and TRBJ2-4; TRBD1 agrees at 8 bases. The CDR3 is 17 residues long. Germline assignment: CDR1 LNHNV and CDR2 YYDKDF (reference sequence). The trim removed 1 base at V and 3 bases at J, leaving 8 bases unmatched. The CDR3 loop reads CATSRVREDRGKNIQYF. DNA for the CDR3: TGTGCCACCAGCAGAGTGAGGGAAGACAGGGGCAAAAACATTCAGTACTTC.

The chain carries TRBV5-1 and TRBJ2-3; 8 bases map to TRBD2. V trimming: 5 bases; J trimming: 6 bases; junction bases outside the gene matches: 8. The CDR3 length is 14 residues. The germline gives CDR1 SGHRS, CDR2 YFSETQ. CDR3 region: CASRREGLQDTQYF. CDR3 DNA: TGCGCCAGCAGACGGGAGGGCCTTCAGGATACGCAGTATTTT.

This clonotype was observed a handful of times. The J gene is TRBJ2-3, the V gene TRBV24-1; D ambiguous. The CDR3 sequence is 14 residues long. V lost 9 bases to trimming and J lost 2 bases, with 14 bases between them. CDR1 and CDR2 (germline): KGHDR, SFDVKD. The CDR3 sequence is CATGVDWSTDTQYF. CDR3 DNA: TGTGCCACCGGGGTTGATTGGTCCACAGATACGCAGTATTTT.

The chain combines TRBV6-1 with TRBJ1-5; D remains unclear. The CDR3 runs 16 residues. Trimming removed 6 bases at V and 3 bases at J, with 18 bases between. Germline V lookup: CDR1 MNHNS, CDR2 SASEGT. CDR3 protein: CASRSTDARINQPQHF. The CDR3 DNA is TGTGCCAGCAGGTCCACCGACGCCCGCATCAATCAGCCCCAGCATTTT.

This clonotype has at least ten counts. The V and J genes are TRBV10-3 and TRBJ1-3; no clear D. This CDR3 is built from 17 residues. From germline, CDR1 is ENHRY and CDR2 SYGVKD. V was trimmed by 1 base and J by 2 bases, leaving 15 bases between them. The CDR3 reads CAISELFRGSAGNTIYF. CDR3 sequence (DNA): TGTGCCATCAGTGAGTTATTTCGGGGATCCGCTGGAAACACCATATATTTT.

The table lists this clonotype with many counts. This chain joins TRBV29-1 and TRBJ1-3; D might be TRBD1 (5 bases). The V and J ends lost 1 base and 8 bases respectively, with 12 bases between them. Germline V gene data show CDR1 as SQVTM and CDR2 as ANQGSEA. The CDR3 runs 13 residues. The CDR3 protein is CSVEGQGRDTIYF. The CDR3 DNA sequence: TGCAGCGTTGAAGGGCAGGGTCGGGACACCATATATTTT.

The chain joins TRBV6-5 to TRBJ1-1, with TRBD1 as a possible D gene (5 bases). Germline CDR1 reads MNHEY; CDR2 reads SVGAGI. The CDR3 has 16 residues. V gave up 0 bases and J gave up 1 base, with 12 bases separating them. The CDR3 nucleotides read TGTGCCAGCAGTTACTCGGGATTCCAGGGGAACACTGAAGCTTTCTTT. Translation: CASSYSGFQGNTEAFF.

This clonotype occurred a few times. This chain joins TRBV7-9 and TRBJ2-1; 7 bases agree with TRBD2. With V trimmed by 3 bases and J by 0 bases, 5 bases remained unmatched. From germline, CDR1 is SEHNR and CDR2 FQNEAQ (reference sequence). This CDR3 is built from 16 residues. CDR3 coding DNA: TGTGCCAGCAGCTTTTCGGCGGGAGACTCCTACAATGAGCAGTTCTTC. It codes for CASSFSAGDSYNEQFF.

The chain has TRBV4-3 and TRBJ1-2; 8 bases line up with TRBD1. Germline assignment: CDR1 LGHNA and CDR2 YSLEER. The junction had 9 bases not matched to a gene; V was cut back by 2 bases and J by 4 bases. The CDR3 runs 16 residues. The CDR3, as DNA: TGCGCCAGCAGCCAACCGGGACAGGCCTCTCTCTATGGCTACACCTTC. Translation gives CASSQPGQASLYGYTF.

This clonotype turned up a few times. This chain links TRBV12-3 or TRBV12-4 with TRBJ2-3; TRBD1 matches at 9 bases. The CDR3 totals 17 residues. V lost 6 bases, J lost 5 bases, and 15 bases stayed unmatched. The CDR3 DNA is TGTGCCAGCAGGCCGCGCCCACAGGGGGCTTGGGGAGATACGCAGTATTTT. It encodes CASRPRPQGAWGDTQYF.

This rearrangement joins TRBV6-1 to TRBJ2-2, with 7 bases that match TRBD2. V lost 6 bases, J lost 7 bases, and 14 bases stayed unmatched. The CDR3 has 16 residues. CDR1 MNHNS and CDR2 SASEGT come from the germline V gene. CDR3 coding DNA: TGTGCCAGCAGGATCTTGACTAGCAGGGCTGGCGGGGAGCTGTTTTTT. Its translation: CASRILTSRAGGELFF.

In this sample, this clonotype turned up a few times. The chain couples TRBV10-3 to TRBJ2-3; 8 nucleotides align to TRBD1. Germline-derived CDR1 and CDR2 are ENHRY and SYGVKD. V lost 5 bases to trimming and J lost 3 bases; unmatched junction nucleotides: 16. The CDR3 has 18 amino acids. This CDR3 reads CAISRRGPLGLGTDTQYF. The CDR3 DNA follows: TGTGCCATCAGTCGCAGGGGGCCCCTCGGACTCGGGACAGATACGCAGTATTTT.

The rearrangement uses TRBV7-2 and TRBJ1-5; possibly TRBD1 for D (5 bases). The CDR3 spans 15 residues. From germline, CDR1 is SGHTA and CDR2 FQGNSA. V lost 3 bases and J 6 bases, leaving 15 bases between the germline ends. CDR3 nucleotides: TGTGCCAGCAGCTTGGGAGGAGCTGGGGGTCAGCCCCAGCATTTT. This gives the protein CASSLGGAGGQPQHF. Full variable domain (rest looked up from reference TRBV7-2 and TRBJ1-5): GAGVSQSPSNKVTEKGKDVELRCDPISGHTALYWYRQSLGQGLEFLIYFQGNSAPDKSGLPSDRFSAERTGGSVSTLTIQRTQQEDSAVYLCASSLGGAGGQPQHFGDGTRLSIL.

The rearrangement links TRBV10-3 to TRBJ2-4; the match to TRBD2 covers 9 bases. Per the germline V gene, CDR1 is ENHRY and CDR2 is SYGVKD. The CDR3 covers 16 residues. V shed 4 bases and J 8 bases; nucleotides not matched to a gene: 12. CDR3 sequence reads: CAISVPLAGFSDIQYF. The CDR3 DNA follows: TGTGCCATCAGTGTTCCTCTAGCGGGATTCAGTGACATTCAGTACTTC.

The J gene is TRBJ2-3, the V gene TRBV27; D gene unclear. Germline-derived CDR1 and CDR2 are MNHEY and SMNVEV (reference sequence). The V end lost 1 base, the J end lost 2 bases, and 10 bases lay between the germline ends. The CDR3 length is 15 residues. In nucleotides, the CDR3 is TGTGCCAGCAGTTTATTCGGCTTCCCCACAGATACGCAGTATTTT. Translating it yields CASSLFGFPTDTQYF.

The CDR3 loop reads CASSPTSGGGMDEQFF. The DNA for the CDR3 is TGTGCCAGCAGCCCGACTAGCGGGGGAGGAATGGATGAGCAGTTCTTC. V and J are TRBV7-9 and TRBJ2-1; 12 bases match TRBD2. The V gene end was trimmed by 5 bases and the J gene end by 8 bases; junction bases not matched to a gene: 10. This CDR3 is 16 amino acids long. Germline-derived CDR1 and CDR2 are SEHNR and FQNEAQ (reference sequence).

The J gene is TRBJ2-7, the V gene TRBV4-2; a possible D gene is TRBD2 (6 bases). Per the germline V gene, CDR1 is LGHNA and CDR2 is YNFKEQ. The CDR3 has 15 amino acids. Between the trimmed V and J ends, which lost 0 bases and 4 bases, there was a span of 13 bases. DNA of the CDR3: TGTGCCAGCAGCCAAGATAGTGGGACTCCGTACGAGCAGTACTTC. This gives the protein CASSQDSGTPYEQYF.

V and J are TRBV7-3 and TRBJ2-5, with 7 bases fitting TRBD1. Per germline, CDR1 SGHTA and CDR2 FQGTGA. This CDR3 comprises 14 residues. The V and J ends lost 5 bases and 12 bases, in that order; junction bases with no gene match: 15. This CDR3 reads CASSHRHRGAPEYF. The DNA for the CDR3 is TGTGCCAGCAGCCATCGTCACAGGGGAGCCCCCGAGTACTTC.